The text below deals with one T cell receptor (beta chain). This clone was found once. The clone's antigen remains unknown. Base qualities were left out, and no much larger clone turns up one base away. These data are taken from a study of blood T cell repertoires in COVID-19 (dated by TCRdb to about 2020). At the level of the whole study: Collaborator samples came from the United States, Italy and Spain and covered acute and convalescent phases of COVID-19. The material from the prospective study consisted of cDNA or gDNA derived from T cells, B-cell-depleted T cells, or PBMCs. The dataset comprised deeply sampled blood TCRbeta repertoires from subjects exposed to, actively infected with, or recovered from COVID-19. The repertoires were released in a freely available public database intended as a resource for research on the immune response to SARS-CoV-2. Samples came from the ongoing ImmuneRACE study (first 160 participants) plus 1,254 subjects from 6 global collaborators. Sample metadata almost always included a de-identified subject ID, COVID-19 status, age in years and sex. Where available, HLA class I and class II types were taken from metadata supplied by the sample provider and were not determined by assay-based typing.

TCRbeta CDR3 regions were amplified from genomic DNA by means of the immunoSEQ Assay, a bias-controlled multiplex PCR. The study's processing was this. Within the assay, amplification of reference gene primers was used to estimate how many nucleated cells each sample contained. Sequence reads were collapsed and filtered to measure the absolute abundance of every unique TCRbeta CDR3 rearrangement. Productive Simpson clonality was computed per sample as the square root of Simpson's diversity index over productive rearrangements. The source is immuneACCESS, and TCRdb retained only in-frame sequences with V and J called. Part of the clones is not carried over; for the studies checked, unresolved V genes explain less than half of this, and the remainder is unexplained. Clone size and V and J calls were adopted from that table, with D and trimming inferred from the DNA. The sample table records tens of thousands of clones; about 72% of these occur just once. Roughly 43% of the sample is held by the ten biggest clonotypes.

What the authors observed across the whole study: The amount of clinical and demographic metadata varied by source and participant and was provided uncurated.

Each collaborating institution followed its own protocols to collect whole blood in K2EDTA tubes. For TCRbeta analysis, collaborators shipped samples in one of three forms: frozen whole blood, isolated PBMCs, or DNA extracted from either of those sample types. The CDR3 starts with the cysteine, ends with the phenylalanine, and has 14 residues. The sequence is cut down to CDR3 DNA, 42 bases in frame from base 1. Trimming takes 7 bases from V and 0 bases from J, and the germline ends sit 12 bases apart. The germline V gene gives CDR1 as MDHEN and CDR2 as SYDVKM. This clonotype was sampled from a woman of 80 years or more with acute or convalescent COVID-19. The sequencing sample was made of peripheral blood. The rearrangement joined TRBV28 to TRBJ1-1, with the D gene uncertain. The base sequence is TGTGCCAGCACCCAGGTACACCTGAACACTGAAGCTTTCTTT. Translated, it reads CASTQVHLNTEAFF.